The source of this T cell receptor beta chain is a study of cytomegalovirus exposure and HLA in healthy donors. Notes on the study in general: Investigators reported around 150 TCR beta chains as tied to cytomegalovirus.

This clone was detected a few times. Its specificity is unknown. V gave up 6 bases and J gave up 1 base, with 10 bases separating them. The CDR3 totals 15 residues. The V gene's germline CDR1 is SGHTA and CDR2 FQGNSA. The primer mix had 60 Vbeta and 13 Jbeta primers. Assay used: immunoSEQ multiplex PCR; TCRdb lists only in-frame clones, some missing. The table has 55,000 to 70,000 clones, roughly two thirds seen once. Sequencing was done on a sample of PBMCs. The sequence was collected from a woman between 50 and 59 years old in good health and CMV-seronegative. This chain connects TRBV7-2 to TRBJ2-6, with a tentative D call TRBD1 (5 bases). CDR3 protein: CASRPPGSGANVLTF. The CDR3 DNA reads TGTGCCAGCAGGCCTCCAGGGTCTGGGGCCAACGTCCTGACTTTC.